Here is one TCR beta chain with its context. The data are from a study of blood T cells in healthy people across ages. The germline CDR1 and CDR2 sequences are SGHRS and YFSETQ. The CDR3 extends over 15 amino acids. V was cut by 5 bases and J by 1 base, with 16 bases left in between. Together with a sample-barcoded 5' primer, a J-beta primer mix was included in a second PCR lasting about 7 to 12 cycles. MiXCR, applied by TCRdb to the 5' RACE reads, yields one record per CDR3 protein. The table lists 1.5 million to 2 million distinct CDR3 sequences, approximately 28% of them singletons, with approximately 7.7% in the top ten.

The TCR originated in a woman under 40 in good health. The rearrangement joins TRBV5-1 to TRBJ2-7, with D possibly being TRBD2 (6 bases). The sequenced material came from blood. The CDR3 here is CASRDLRGESYEQYF. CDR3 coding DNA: TGCGCCAGCAGGGATTTGCGGGGAGAGTCCTACGAGCAGTACTTC. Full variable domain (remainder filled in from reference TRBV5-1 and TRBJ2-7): KAGVTQTPRYLIKTRGQQVTLSCSPISGHRSVSWYQQTPGQGLQFLFEYFSETQRNKGNFPGRFSGRQFSNSRSEMNVSTLELGDSALYLCASRDLRGESYEQYFGPGTRLTVT.